The following is a T cell receptor (beta chain) sequence with its context. Antigen specificity is unknown. The data were taken from a study of PD-L1 blockade in urothelial cancer. Across the study: Before enrollment, 0 to 3 chemotherapy regimens had been given to patients. The study recovered a median of 141,255 T cells per blood sample. Points from the study as a whole: Below-median blood TCR clonality before treatment forecast better survival.

Spiking of synthetic TCR analog templates was performed in each PCR. Repertoires were generated with immunoSEQ multiplex PCR, while TCRdb's copy carries only in-frame clones and drops some. The sample lists about 95,000 clones, around 87% occurring once. In germline, CDR1 is WNHNN, CDR2 SYGVQD (reference sequence). The CDR3 totals 14 residues. The junction had 3 bases not matched to a gene; V was cut back by 1 base and J by 8 bases. Time point specified: pretreatment peripheral blood. The receptor comes from a man in his fifties or sixties with urothelial cancer. Sample: PBMCs, taken around atezolizumab (anti-PD-L1) treatment. This chain uses TRBV10-1 with TRBJ2-3; 10 nucleotides match TRBD2. The CDR3 sequence is CASSELRLAGTQYF. The CDR3 DNA is TGCGCCAGCAGTGAGTTGAGACTAGCGGGTACGCAGTATTTT.